Listed below are T cell receptor beta chains from one sample, sequenced in a study of cytomegalovirus exposure and HLA in healthy donors. TCRdb keeps only in-frame clones here, not all; method: immunoSEQ multiplex PCR. The repertoire holds approximately 190,000 clones, with 85% to 90% as singletons. Sequencing was done on a sample of PBMCs. The receptors come from a young man in good health and CMV-seronegative. Both conserved end residues are part of each CDR3. Fields, in order: V gene, clone size, D gene, J gene, CDR3 protein, CDR3 DNA. D genes are given only for firm matches. Rows may omit the clone size; those that give it use once, few, many or a size class.

V gene: TRBV28
clone size: -
D gene: -
J gene: TRBJ1-1
CDR3 protein: CASSLGQGFSEAFF
CDR3 DNA: TGTGCCAGCAGTTTGGGGCAGGGGTTCTCCGAAGCTTTCTTT

V gene: TRBV6-6
clone size: -
D gene: -
J gene: TRBJ1-1
CDR3 protein: CASSYTGMSTEAFF
CDR3 DNA: TGTGCCAGCAGTTACACAGGGATGAGCACTGAAGCTTTCTTT

V gene: TRBV2
clone size: -
D gene: TRBD1
J gene: TRBJ2-7
CDR3 protein: CASRMDRGLWEQYF
CDR3 DNA: TGTGCCAGCAGGATGGACAGGGGTTTGTGGGAGCAGTACTTC

V gene: TRBV13
clone size: -
D gene: -
J gene: TRBJ2-1
CDR3 protein: CASSQTSLRIAAKHPSYNEQFF
CDR3 DNA: TGTGCCAGCAGCCAAACCTCTCTTAGGATAGCGGCGAAACACCCCTCCTACAATGAGCAGTTCTTC

V gene: TRBV2
clone size: -
D gene: TRBD1
J gene: TRBJ2-5
CDR3 protein: CASRAGTGEQETQYF
CDR3 DNA: TGTGCCAGCAGAGCCGGGACAGGAGAACAAGAGACCCAGTACTTC

V gene: TRBV2
clone size: -
D gene: TRBD2
J gene: TRBJ2-7
CDR3 protein: CASGSGTSGINEQYF
CDR3 DNA: TGTGCCAGCGGATCCGGGACTAGCGGGATAAACGAGCAGTACTTC

V gene: TRBV9
clone size: -
D gene: TRBD2
J gene: TRBJ2-3
CDR3 protein: CASSPIAGGTTDTQYF
CDR3 DNA: TGTGCCAGCAGCCCCATAGCGGGAGGCACCACAGATACGCAGTATTTT

V gene: TRBV10-3
clone size: -
D gene: TRBD2
J gene: TRBJ2-3
CDR3 protein: CAISEGARGARTDTQYF
CDR3 DNA: TGTGCCATCAGTGAGGGGGCGCGGGGGGCGCGCACAGATACGCAGTATTTT

V gene: TRBV6-5
clone size: -
D gene: -
J gene: TRBJ2-5
CDR3 protein: CASNLPGGETQYF
CDR3 DNA: TGTGCCAGCAACTTGCCAGGAGGGGAGACCCAGTACTTC

V gene: TRBV19
clone size: -
D gene: TRBD2
J gene: TRBJ2-3
CDR3 protein: CASSPKPGLATDTQYF
CDR3 DNA: TGTGCCAGTAGTCCCAAACCGGGACTAGCTACTGATACGCAGTATTTT

V gene: TRBV2
clone size: -
D gene: -
J gene: TRBJ1-5
CDR3 protein: CASRAGVIGQPQHF
CDR3 DNA: TGTGCCAGCAGAGCCGGGGTTATAGGACAGCCCCAGCATTTT

V gene: TRBV11-3
clone size: -
D gene: -
J gene: TRBJ2-7
CDR3 protein: CASSFGGTDEQYF
CDR3 DNA: TGTGCCAGCAGCTTTGGCGGGACAGACGAGCAGTACTTC

V gene: TRBV27
clone size: -
D gene: -
J gene: TRBJ2-2
CDR3 protein: CASAGTGPNTGELFF
CDR3 DNA: TGTGCCAGCGCCGGAACAGGGCCGAACACCGGGGAGCTGTTTTTT

V gene: TRBV7-9
clone size: -
D gene: TRBD1
J gene: TRBJ1-4
CDR3 protein: CSSSFSRGQEKLFF
CDR3 DNA: TGTTCCAGCAGCTTTTCCAGGGGGCAGGAAAAACTGTTTTTT

V gene: TRBV5-1
clone size: -
D gene: TRBD1
J gene: TRBJ2-7
CDR3 protein: CASSPGGTGWREQYF
CDR3 DNA: TGCGCCAGCAGCCCCGGGGGGACAGGGTGGCGCGAGCAGTACTTC

V gene: TRBV5-4
clone size: once
D gene: TRBD2
J gene: TRBJ2-3
CDR3 protein: CASSLAAGEVDTQYF
CDR3 DNA: TGTGCCAGCAGCTTGGCAGCGGGAGAGGTCGATACGCAGTATTTT

V gene: TRBV6-1
clone size: -
D gene: -
J gene: TRBJ1-1
CDR3 protein: CASREYQGLNTEAFF
CDR3 DNA: TGTGCCAGCAGGGAATACCAGGGTCTGAACACTGAAGCTTTCTTT

V gene: TRBV11-2
clone size: -
D gene: TRBD2
J gene: TRBJ2-7
CDR3 protein: CASSPRTSGYYEQYF
CDR3 DNA: TGTGCCAGCAGCCCAAGGACTAGCGGTTACTACGAGCAGTACTTC

V gene: TRBV2
clone size: -
D gene: TRBD1
J gene: TRBJ1-1
CDR3 protein: CASSVQGNRNTEAFF
CDR3 DNA: TGTGCCAGCAGTGTACAGGGGAATCGGAACACTGAAGCTTTCTTT

V gene: TRBV7-9
clone size: -
D gene: TRBD1
J gene: TRBJ2-5
CDR3 protein: CASSLGQSGGETQYF
CDR3 DNA: TGTGCCAGCAGCTTAGGGCAGTCAGGGGGAGAGACCCAGTACTTC

V gene: TRBV11-3
clone size: once
D gene: -
J gene: TRBJ2-3
CDR3 protein: CASSTRDFLSTDTQYF
CDR3 DNA: TGTGCCAGCAGCACCCGGGACTTCCTTAGCACAGATACGCAGTATTTT

V gene: TRBV12-5
clone size: once
D gene: TRBD2
J gene: TRBJ2-1
CDR3 protein: CASGLAGGLDEQFF
CDR3 DNA: TGTGCTAGTGGTTTAGCGGGGGGGCTCGATGAGCAGTTCTTC

V gene: TRBV2
clone size: -
D gene: TRBD1
J gene: TRBJ1-4
CDR3 protein: CASSKQGAFEKLFF
CDR3 DNA: TGTGCCAGCAGCAAACAGGGGGCTTTTGAAAAACTGTTTTTT

V gene: TRBV19
clone size: once
D gene: -
J gene: TRBJ2-5
CDR3 protein: CASSISESPGEETQYF
CDR3 DNA: TGTGCCAGTAGTATTAGCGAGTCCCCGGGAGAAGAGACCCAGTACTTC

V gene: TRBV7-7
clone size: -
D gene: -
J gene: TRBJ2-2
CDR3 protein: CASSHLGGTGELFF
CDR3 DNA: TGTGCTAGCAGCCACCTGGGAGGTACCGGGGAGCTGTTTTTT

V gene: TRBV30
clone size: -
D gene: TRBD2
J gene: TRBJ2-1
CDR3 protein: CAGSLGLEDEQFF
CDR3 DNA: TGTGCCGGATCCCTGGGACTAGAAGATGAGCAGTTCTTC

V gene: TRBV28
clone size: -
D gene: -
J gene: TRBJ1-5
CDR3 protein: CASSYSRGSQPQHF
CDR3 DNA: TGTGCCAGCAGCTATTCCAGGGGTTCTCAGCCCCAGCATTTT

V gene: TRBV19
clone size: -
D gene: TRBD1
J gene: TRBJ1-2
CDR3 protein: CASGQGPSYGYTF
CDR3 DNA: TGTGCCAGCGGACAGGGTCCCTCTTATGGCTACACCTTC

V gene: TRBV7-2
clone size: -
D gene: -
J gene: TRBJ2-1
CDR3 protein: CASSRRGNEQFF
CDR3 DNA: TGTGCCAGCAGCCGGAGGGGAAATGAGCAGTTCTTC

V gene: TRBV10-3
clone size: -
D gene: -
J gene: TRBJ1-2
CDR3 protein: CAISDPGYGYTF
CDR3 DNA: TGTGCCATCAGTGACCCAGGGTATGGCTACACCTTC

V gene: TRBV27
clone size: -
D gene: TRBD2
J gene: TRBJ2-7
CDR3 protein: CASSKPGLAGGEQYF
CDR3 DNA: TGTGCCAGCAGTAAGCCGGGACTAGCGGGAGGGGAGCAGTACTTC

V gene: TRBV29-1
clone size: -
D gene: TRBD1
J gene: TRBJ2-5
CDR3 protein: CSVVDRGTYQETQYF
CDR3 DNA: TGCAGCGTAGTAGACAGGGGGACGTACCAAGAGACCCAGTACTTC

V gene: TRBV5-4
clone size: -
D gene: TRBD2
J gene: TRBJ2-7
CDR3 protein: CASSTGLAGAATVYEQYF
CDR3 DNA: TGTGCCAGCAGCACTGGACTAGCGGGAGCGGCAACTGTCTACGAGCAGTACTTC

V gene: TRBV12-2
clone size: -
D gene: -
J gene: TRBJ1-2
CDR3 protein: CASRLGGGANYGYTF
CDR3 DNA: TGTGCAAGTCGCTTAGGTGGCGGTGCTAACTATGGCTACACCTTC

V gene: TRBV18
clone size: -
D gene: -
J gene: TRBJ2-3
CDR3 protein: CASSPQSTGDTQYF
CDR3 DNA: TGTGCCAGCTCACCACAATCCACAGGTGATACGCAGTATTTT

V gene: TRBV27
clone size: -
D gene: -
J gene: TRBJ1-6
CDR3 protein: CASSRNTGNSPLHF
CDR3 DNA: TGTGCCAGCAGTCGTAATACAGGGAATTCACCCCTCCACTTT

V gene: TRBV2
clone size: -
D gene: -
J gene: TRBJ1-3
CDR3 protein: CASRGPVPLF
CDR3 DNA: TGTGCCAGCCGCGGGCCAGTTCCTCTTTTT

V gene: TRBV6-5
clone size: -
D gene: -
J gene: TRBJ1-2
CDR3 protein: CASGRLEVDGYTF
CDR3 DNA: TGTGCCAGCGGCCGTCTGGAGGTCGATGGCTACACCTTC

V gene: TRBV5-1
clone size: -
D gene: TRBD2
J gene: TRBJ2-5
CDR3 protein: CASSFSSGTETQYF
CDR3 DNA: TGCGCCAGCAGCTTCTCTAGCGGGACGGAGACCCAGTACTTC

V gene: TRBV6-6
clone size: -
D gene: TRBD1
J gene: TRBJ1-4
CDR3 protein: CASRSRDRHDEKLFF
CDR3 DNA: TGTGCCAGCAGGTCCCGGGACAGGCATGATGAAAAACTGTTTTTT

V gene: TRBV28
clone size: -
D gene: TRBD2
J gene: TRBJ2-7
CDR3 protein: CASSLGVASGGPYYEQYF
CDR3 DNA: TGTGCCAGCAGTTTAGGGGTCGCTAGCGGGGGCCCATACTACGAGCAGTACTTC

V gene: TRBV19
clone size: -
D gene: -
J gene: TRBJ1-2
CDR3 protein: CASSMWQGRVGYGYTF
CDR3 DNA: TGTGCCAGTAGTATGTGGCAGGGGCGCGTCGGCTATGGCTACACCTTC